These 10 T cell receptor beta chains were sequenced from one sample in a study of PD-L1 blockade in urothelial cancer. The table came from immunoSEQ multiplex PCR; TCRdb's copy has only in-frame clones and leaves some out. The table includes 25,000 to 35,000 clones, roughly 80% detected once. Noted time point: peripheral blood 6 weeks after treatment start. The sample was PBMCs, taken around atezolizumab (anti-PD-L1) treatment. Receptors originate from a man in his 70s with urothelial cancer.

The CDR3 here is CASSSRTGFSFGEQYF. The DNA of the CDR3 is TGTGCCAGCAGCTCTCGGACAGGGTTTAGTTTTGGCGAGCAGTACTTC. V and J are TRBV5-6 and TRBJ2-7; 8 bases match TRBD1. The V segment lost 3 bases and the J segment 6 bases; nucleotides outside the gene matches: 14. Germline CDR1 reads SGHDT; CDR2 reads YYEEEE. This CDR3 spans 16 amino acids.

This clone was seen a handful of times. CDR3 nucleotides: TGCGCCAGCAGTTCATCCGGGACAGGTTTCAATGAGCAGTTCTTC. The encoded protein is CASSSSGTGFNEQFF. The V gene is TRBV5-1, the J gene TRBJ2-1; 8 positions agree with TRBD1. The trim removed 5 bases at V and 6 bases at J, leaving 10 bases unmatched. The CDR3 spans 15 residues. In germline, CDR1 is SGHRS, CDR2 YFSETQ.

The V and J genes are TRBV7-2 and TRBJ2-1; 7 nucleotides align to TRBD1. V was pared by 4 bases and J by 1 base, with 4 bases of the junction left unmatched. This CDR3 is 15 amino acids long. Per the germline V gene, CDR1 is SGHTA and CDR2 is FQGNSA. In nucleotides, the CDR3 is TGTGCCAGCAGCTCACAGGGGTCATCCTACAATGAGCAGTTCTTC. Protein product: CASSSQGSSYNEQFF.

V usage is TRBV6-5 and J usage is TRBJ2-5; TRBD2 matches at 7 bases. J was trimmed by 5 bases and V by 0 bases; bases with no gene match: 9. CDR3 length equals 16 residues. Germline V gives CDR1 MNHEY, CDR2 SVGAGI. The CDR3 reads CASSYSGGRGAETQYF. The CDR3 region has the DNA TGTGCCAGCAGTTACTCGGGCGGGAGAGGGGCGGAGACCCAGTACTTC.

The gene calls are TRBV6-1 and TRBJ1-1, with TRBD1 matching 7 bases. The J segment lost 11 bases and the V segment lost 6 bases, leaving 9 bases of the junction unmatched. In germline, CDR1 is MNHNS, CDR2 SASEGT. The CDR3 is 12 amino acids. CDR3 bases: TGTGCCAGCAGGGGCACGATACAGGGGGCTTTCTTT. Its translation: CASRGTIQGAFF.

V and J are TRBV5-5 and TRBJ1-2; D gene ambiguous. This CDR3 contains 15 residues. V lost 0 bases, J lost 0 bases, and 9 bases lay in between. Looked up from germline, CDR1 is SGHKS and CDR2 is YYEKEE (reference sequence). For the CDR3, the DNA is TGTGCCAGCAGCTTGGGCGGATACTCTAACTATGGCTACACCTTC. Translated, it gives CASSLGGYSNYGYTF.

The rearrangement links TRBV7-6 to TRBJ2-3, with D maybe TRBD1 (5 bases). Trimming left V 1 base short and J 6 bases short, with 8 bases between. The V gene's germline CDR1 is SGHVS and CDR2 FNYEAQ. The CDR3 contains 13 residues. The CDR3 sequence: CASSLGQGDTQYF. CDR3 coding DNA: TGTGCCAGCAGCTTAGGGCAGGGTGATACGCAGTATTTT. The entire variable domain, with the rest obtained from reference TRBV7-6 and TRBJ2-3, is as follows: GAGVSQSPRYKVTKRGQDVALRCDPISGHVSLYWYRQALGQGPEFLTYFNYEAQQDKSGLPNDRFSAERPEGSISTLTIQRTEQRDSAMYRCASSLGQGDTQYFGPGTRLTVL.

The chain uses TRBV7-3 and TRBJ2-2, with TRBD2 matching over 7 bases. The CDR3 spans 16 residues. Looked up from germline, CDR1 is SGHTA and CDR2 is FQGTGA. J lost 0 bases, V lost 5 bases, and 6 bases had no gene match. For the CDR3, the DNA is TGTGCCAGCAGCCCTCGGCTAGCGGCGAACACCGGGGAGCTGTTTTTT. Translation: CASSPRLAANTGELFF.

This clone came up a few times. The chain has TRBV7-2 and TRBJ2-5, with D perhaps TRBD1 (7 bases). The V and J ends lost 1 base and 5 bases respectively, with 17 bases between them. Germline CDR1 SGHTA, CDR2 FQGNSA. The CDR3 runs to 16 residues. The DNA for the CDR3 is TGTGCCAGCAGCTTAGAGCAGGGGGGTGTTCAGGAGACCCAGTACTTC. Translated, it gives CASSLEQGGVQETQYF. The entire variable domain, with the rest obtained from reference TRBV7-2 and TRBJ2-5, is as follows: GAGVSQSPSNKVTEKGKDVELRCDPISGHTALYWYRQSLGQGLEFLIYFQGNSAPDKSGLPSDRFSAERTGGSVSTLTIQRTQQEDSAVYLCASSLEQGGVQETQYFGPGTRLLVL.

V usage is TRBV4-2 and J usage is TRBJ1-1, with D unclear. The germline gives CDR1 LGHNA, CDR2 YNFKEQ. V lost 4 bases and J lost 3, with 12 bases in between. The CDR3 spans 14 residues. CDR3 loop: CASSLGDSDTEAFF. DNA of the CDR3: TGTGCCAGCAGCCTGGGAGATTCGGACACTGAAGCTTTCTTT.